This TCR beta chain was recorded in a study of T cell repertoires in cytomegalovirus infection. Whole-study context: The study used recently identified HLA-C-restricted and well-studied HLA-B-restricted CMV epitopes. Indications of both CMV infection and matching HLA type were provided by public TCR beta signatures.

To note about this clonotype: Its antigen is unknown.

The length of the CDR3 is 15 residues. The V gene's germline CDR1 is LNHDA and CDR2 SQIVND (reference sequence). The V gene lost 3 bases and the J gene lost 2 bases, with 11 bases spanning the gap. TCRdb ran MiXCR on the reads and lists one entry per CDR3 protein. Of hundreds of thousands of distinct CDR3 sequences in the sample, about 33% were seen once. The chain uses TRBV19 and TRBJ1-3; D perhaps matches TRBD1 (6 bases). The receptor was derived from a human donor in good health (CMV status not recorded). Some clones in this sample may be carry-over from other donors' samples. The material was cultured CD8+ T cells from PBMCs, obtained from culture after CMV antigen stimulation. Here the CDR3 reads CASSIGGGPGNTIYF. DNA for the CDR3: TGTGCCAGTAGTATCGGAGGGGGGCCTGGAAACACCATATATTTT.